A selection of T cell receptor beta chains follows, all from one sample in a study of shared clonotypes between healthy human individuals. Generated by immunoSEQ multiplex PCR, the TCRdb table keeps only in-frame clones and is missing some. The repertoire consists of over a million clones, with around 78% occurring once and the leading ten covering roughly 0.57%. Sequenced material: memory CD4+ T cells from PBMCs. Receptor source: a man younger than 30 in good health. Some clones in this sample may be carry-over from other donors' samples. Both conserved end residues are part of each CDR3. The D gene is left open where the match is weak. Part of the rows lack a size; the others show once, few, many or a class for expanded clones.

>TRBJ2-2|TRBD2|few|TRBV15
CATSRAGGSFTGELFF
TGTGCCACCAGCAGAGCGGGAGGGTCTTTCACCGGGGAGCTGTTTTTT
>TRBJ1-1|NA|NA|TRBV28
CASSLQRNTEAFF
TGTGCCAGCAGCCTACAACGAAACACTGAAGCTTTCTTT
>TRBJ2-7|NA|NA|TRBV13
CASSLAGRYEQYF
TGTGCCAGCAGCTTAGCCGGGAGATACGAGCAGTACTTC
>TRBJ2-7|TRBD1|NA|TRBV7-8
CASSVTGTGSTEQYF
TGTGCCAGCAGCGTTACCGGGACAGGGTCCACCGAGCAGTACTTC
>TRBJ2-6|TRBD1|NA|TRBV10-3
CVISAGQGNSGANVLTF
TGTGTCATCAGTGCGGGACAGGGTAACTCTGGGGCCAACGTCCTGACTTTC
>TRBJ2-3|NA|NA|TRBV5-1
CASSAGRAGPGDTQYF
TGCGCCAGCAGCGCGGGCCGGGCGGGACCAGGAGATACGCAGTATTTT
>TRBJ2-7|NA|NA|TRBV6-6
CASSYGGLEQYF
TGTGCCAGCAGTTACGGTGGCCTCGAGCAGTACTTC
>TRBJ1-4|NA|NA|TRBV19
CASRRRDNEKLFF
TGTGCCAGTAGGCGGCGGGATAATGAAAAACTGTTTTTT
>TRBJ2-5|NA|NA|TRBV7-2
CASSLGGARSQETQYF
TGTGCCAGCAGCTTAGGGGGGGCGCGTTCCCAAGAGACCCAGTACTTC
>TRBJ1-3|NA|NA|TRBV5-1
CASSVSSGSGNTIYF
TGCGCCAGCAGCGTCTCTTCGGGATCTGGAAACACCATATATTTT
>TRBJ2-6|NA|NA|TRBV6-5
CASSTDGANVLTF
TGTGCCAGCAGCACAGACGGGGCCAACGTCCTGACTTTC
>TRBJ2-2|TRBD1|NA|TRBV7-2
CASSWRTGGIGGELFF
TGTGCCAGCAGCTGGCGGACAGGGGGCATCGGCGGGGAGCTGTTTTTT
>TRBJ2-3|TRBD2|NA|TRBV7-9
CASSSQAGGPTDTQYF
TGTGCCAGCAGCTCCCAGGCGGGAGGACCCACAGATACGCAGTATTTT
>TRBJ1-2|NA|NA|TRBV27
CASSPGQWGGGYTF
TGTGCCAGCAGTCCAGGACAGTGGGGTGGTGGCTACACCTTC
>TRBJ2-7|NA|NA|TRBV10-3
CAISDFSPNEQYF
TGTGCCATCAGTGATTTTTCCCCGAACGAGCAGTACTTC
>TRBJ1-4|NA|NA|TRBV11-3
CASSFGRAVPNEKLFF
TGTGCCAGCAGCTTCGGGCGGGCAGTCCCAAATGAAAAACTGTTTTTT
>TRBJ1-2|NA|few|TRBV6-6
CASSPEDRLYTF
TGTGCCAGCAGCCCCGAGGACAGACTCTACACCTTC
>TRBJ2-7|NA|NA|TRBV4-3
CASSQATGPYEQYF
TGCGCCAGCAGCCAAGCGACGGGACCCTACGAGCAGTACTTC
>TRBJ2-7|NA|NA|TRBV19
CASSIRGLTYEQYF
TGTGCCAGTAGTATCCGGGGACTTACCTACGAGCAGTACTTC
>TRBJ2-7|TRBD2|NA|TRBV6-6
CASSYSGLAGDYEQYF
TGTGCCAGCAGTTACTCGGGACTAGCGGGAGACTACGAGCAGTACTTC
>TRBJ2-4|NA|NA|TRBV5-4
CASSSGADGPKNIQYF
TGTGCCAGCAGCTCTGGGGCAGACGGGCCCAAAAACATTCAGTACTTC
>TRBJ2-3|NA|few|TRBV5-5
CASSLRLITDTQYF
TGTGCCAGCAGCTTAAGGCTGATCACAGATACGCAGTATTTT
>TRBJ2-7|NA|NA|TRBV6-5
CASSPVGAGVYEQYF
TGTGCCAGCAGCCCGGTGGGGGCGGGAGTTTACGAGCAGTACTTC
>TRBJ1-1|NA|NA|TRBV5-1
CASSLPDGGTEAFF
TGCGCCAGCAGCCTACCGGACGGTGGCACTGAAGCTTTCTTT
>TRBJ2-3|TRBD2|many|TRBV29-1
CSASGGPQYF
TGCAGCGCTAGCGGGGGCCCGCAGTATTTT
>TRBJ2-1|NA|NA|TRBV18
CASSPDTASYNEQFF
TGTGCCAGCTCACCAGACACCGCCTCCTACAATGAGCAGTTCTTC
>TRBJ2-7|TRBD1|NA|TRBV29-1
CSVGGQGSFHSYEQYF
TGCAGCGTTGGGGGACAGGGTAGCTTCCACTCCTACGAGCAGTACTTC
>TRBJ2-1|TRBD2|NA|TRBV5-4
CASSLESSGHNEQFF
TGTGCCAGCAGCTTGGAATCTAGCGGCCACAATGAGCAGTTCTTC
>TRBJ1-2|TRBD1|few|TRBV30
CACPGQKPSNYGYTF
TGTGCCTGCCCGGGACAGAAACCCTCAAACTATGGCTACACCTTC